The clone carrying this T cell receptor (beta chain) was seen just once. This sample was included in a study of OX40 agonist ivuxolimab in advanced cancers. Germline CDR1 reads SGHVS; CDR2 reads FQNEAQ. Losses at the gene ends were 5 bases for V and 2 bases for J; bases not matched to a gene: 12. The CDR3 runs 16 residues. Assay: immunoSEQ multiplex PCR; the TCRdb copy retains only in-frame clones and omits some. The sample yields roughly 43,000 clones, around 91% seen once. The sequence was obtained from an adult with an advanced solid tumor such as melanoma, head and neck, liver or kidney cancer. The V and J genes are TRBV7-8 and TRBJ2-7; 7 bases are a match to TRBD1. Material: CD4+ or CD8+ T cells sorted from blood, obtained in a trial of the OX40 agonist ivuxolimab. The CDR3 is CASSSYVGGNTYEQYF. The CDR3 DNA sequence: TGTGCCAGCAGCAGTTATGTAGGGGGCAATACCTACGAGCAGTACTTC.